This is a list of T cell receptor beta chains from one sample in a study of identifying expanded T cells in peripheral blood. The data were produced by immunoSEQ multiplex PCR, yet TCRdb's version contains in-frame clones alone and is incomplete. This sample yields tens of thousands of clones, of which approximately 88% are seen a single time; 3% to 4% belongs to the top ten. Sample: blood. Every receptor here comes from a person between 18 and 75 years old in good health. CDR3s include the opening cysteine and the closing phenylalanine or tryptophan. The order of the fields is D gene, clone size, V gene, J gene, CDR3 protein, CDR3 DNA. A D gene is named only where the DNA matches it firmly. Size values are once, few and many counts, or a class for expanded clones, and some rows have none.

d_gene: TRBD1
abundance: NA
v_gene: TRBV6-4
j_gene: TRBJ2-7
CDR3aa: CASSGGTGAYEQYF
CDR3nt: TGTGCCAGCAGTGGGGGGACAGGGGCCTACGAGCAGTACTTC

d_gene: NA
abundance: few
v_gene: TRBV7-2
j_gene: TRBJ1-1
CDR3aa: CASSWQREAFF
CDR3nt: TGTGCCAGCAGCTGGCAACGAGAAGCTTTCTTT

d_gene: NA
abundance: NA
v_gene: TRBV27
j_gene: TRBJ1-2
CDR3aa: CASSDRSRGYTF
CDR3nt: TGTGCCAGCAGCGACAGGTCACGGGGCTACACCTTC

d_gene: TRBD1
abundance: NA
v_gene: TRBV5-1
j_gene: TRBJ1-2
CDR3aa: CASTPSGTGGYTF
CDR3nt: TGCGCCAGCACTCCATCAGGGACAGGGGGCTACACCTTC

d_gene: NA
abundance: once
v_gene: TRBV6-1
j_gene: TRBJ1-4
CDR3aa: CASSEGGTNEKLFF
CDR3nt: TGTGCCAGCAGTGAAGGGGGTACTAATGAAAAACTGTTTTTT

d_gene: NA
abundance: NA
v_gene: TRBV11-2
j_gene: TRBJ1-3
CDR3aa: CASTITGPGNTIYF
CDR3nt: TGTGCCAGCACCATTACAGGGCCTGGAAACACCATATATTTT

d_gene: NA
abundance: once
v_gene: TRBV30
j_gene: TRBJ2-3
CDR3aa: CAWSRGATTDTQYF
CDR3nt: TGTGCCTGGAGTCGGGGAGCAACCACAGATACGCAGTATTTT

d_gene: NA
abundance: NA
v_gene: TRBV9
j_gene: TRBJ2-3
CDR3aa: CASQPFSTDTQYF
CDR3nt: TGTGCCAGTCAGCCGTTCTCCACAGATACGCAGTATTTT

d_gene: TRBD2
abundance: NA
v_gene: TRBV6-4
j_gene: TRBJ2-1
CDR3aa: CASSASGHNEQFF
CDR3nt: TGTGCCAGCAGTGCTAGCGGACACAATGAGCAGTTCTTC

d_gene: TRBD2
abundance: NA
v_gene: TRBV10-3
j_gene: TRBJ2-2
CDR3aa: CAISRLATNTGELFF
CDR3nt: TGTGCCATCAGCCGACTAGCGACGAACACCGGGGAGCTGTTTTTT

d_gene: TRBD1
abundance: NA
v_gene: TRBV2
j_gene: TRBJ2-5
CDR3aa: CASSSDREETQYF
CDR3nt: TGTGCCAGCAGTTCGGACAGGGAAGAGACCCAGTACTTC

d_gene: TRBD2
abundance: NA
v_gene: TRBV6-1
j_gene: TRBJ2-7
CDR3aa: CASSSLAGGPEEQYF
CDR3nt: TGTGCCAGCAGTTCCCTAGCGGGAGGGCCGGAGGAGCAGTACTTC

d_gene: NA
abundance: NA
v_gene: TRBV28
j_gene: TRBJ1-1
CDR3aa: CASSPTKGRDTEAFF
CDR3nt: TGTGCCAGCAGTCCAACAAAAGGAAGGGACACTGAAGCTTTCTTT

d_gene: TRBD2
abundance: NA
v_gene: TRBV28
j_gene: TRBJ2-1
CDR3aa: CASKYARTSGYNEQFF
CDR3nt: TGTGCCAGCAAATATGCCCGGACTAGCGGATACAATGAGCAGTTCTTC

d_gene: NA
abundance: NA
v_gene: TRBV10-3
j_gene: TRBJ1-2
CDR3aa: CAISRGPNYGYTF
CDR3nt: TGTGCCATCAGCCGGGGCCCAAACTATGGCTACACCTTC

d_gene: NA
abundance: NA
v_gene: TRBV7-9
j_gene: TRBJ1-4
CDR3aa: CASSLDSAFRIEKLFF
CDR3nt: TGTGCCAGCAGCTTAGATTCTGCCTTTCGAATTGAAAAACTGTTTTTT

d_gene: NA
abundance: NA
v_gene: TRBV7-9
j_gene: TRBJ2-5
CDR3aa: CASSSRQGGSETQYF
CDR3nt: TGTGCCAGCAGCTCCAGACAGGGAGGGAGCGAGACCCAGTACTTC

d_gene: TRBD2
abundance: NA
v_gene: TRBV28
j_gene: TRBJ2-3
CDR3aa: CASSMPGLAGGTSTDTQYF
CDR3nt: TGTGCCAGCAGTATGCCGGGACTAGCGGGGGGGACTAGCACAGATACGCAGTATTTT

d_gene: NA
abundance: NA
v_gene: TRBV14
j_gene: TRBJ1-1
CDR3aa: CASSTKGNTEAFF
CDR3nt: TGTGCCAGCAGCACAAAGGGGAACACTGAAGCTTTCTTT

d_gene: NA
abundance: NA
v_gene: TRBV30
j_gene: TRBJ2-7
CDR3aa: CAWSVFYEQYF
CDR3nt: TGTGCCTGGAGTGTATTCTACGAGCAGTACTTC

d_gene: NA
abundance: NA
v_gene: TRBV7-9
j_gene: TRBJ2-2
CDR3aa: CASSSQGFSGELFF
CDR3nt: TGTGCCAGCAGCTCACAGGGATTTTCCGGGGAGCTGTTTTTT

d_gene: NA
abundance: NA
v_gene: TRBV28
j_gene: TRBJ1-6
CDR3aa: CASSLTGNSPLHF
CDR3nt: TGTGCCAGCAGTTTAACAGGGAATTCACCCCTCCACTTT

d_gene: NA
abundance: NA
v_gene: TRBV29-1
j_gene: TRBJ1-1
CDR3aa: CSLITEAFF
CDR3nt: TGCAGCCTTATAACTGAAGCTTTCTTT